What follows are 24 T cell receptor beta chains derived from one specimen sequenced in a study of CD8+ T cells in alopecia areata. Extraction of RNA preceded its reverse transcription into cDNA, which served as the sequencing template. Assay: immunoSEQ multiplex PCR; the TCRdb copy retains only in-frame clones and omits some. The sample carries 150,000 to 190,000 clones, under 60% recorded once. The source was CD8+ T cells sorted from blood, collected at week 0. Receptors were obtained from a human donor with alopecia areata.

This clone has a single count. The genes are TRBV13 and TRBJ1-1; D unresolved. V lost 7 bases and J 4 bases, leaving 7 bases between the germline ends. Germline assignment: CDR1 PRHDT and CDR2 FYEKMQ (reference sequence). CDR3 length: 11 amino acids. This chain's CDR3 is CASIGGTEAFF. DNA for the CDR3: TGTGCCAGCATTGGAGGCACTGAAGCTTTCTTT.

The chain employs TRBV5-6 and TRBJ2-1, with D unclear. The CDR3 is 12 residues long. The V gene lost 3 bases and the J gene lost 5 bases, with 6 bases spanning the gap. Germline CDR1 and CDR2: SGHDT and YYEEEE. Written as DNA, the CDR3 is TGTGCCAGCAGCTCATACGACAATGAGCAGTTCTTC. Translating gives CASSSYDNEQFF.

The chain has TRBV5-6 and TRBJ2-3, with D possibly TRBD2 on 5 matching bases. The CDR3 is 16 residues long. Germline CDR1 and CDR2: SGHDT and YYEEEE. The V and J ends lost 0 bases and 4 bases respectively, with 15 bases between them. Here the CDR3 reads CASSLERELLSDTQYF. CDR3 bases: TGTGCCAGCAGCTTGGAACGGGAACTCCTGTCAGATACGCAGTATTTT.

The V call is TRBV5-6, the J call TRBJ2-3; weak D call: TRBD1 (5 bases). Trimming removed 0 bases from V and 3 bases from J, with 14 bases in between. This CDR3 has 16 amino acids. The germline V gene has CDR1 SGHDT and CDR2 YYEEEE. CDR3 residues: CASSLGEGVFTDTQYF. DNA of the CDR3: TGTGCCAGCAGCTTGGGAGAAGGGGTGTTTACAGATACGCAGTATTTT.

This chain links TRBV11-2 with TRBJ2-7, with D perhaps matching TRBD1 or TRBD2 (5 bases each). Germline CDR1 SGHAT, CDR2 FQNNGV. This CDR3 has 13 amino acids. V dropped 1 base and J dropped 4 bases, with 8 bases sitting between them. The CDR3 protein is CASSLGEGYEQYF. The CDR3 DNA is TGTGCCAGCAGCTTAGGCGAGGGGTACGAGCAGTACTTC.

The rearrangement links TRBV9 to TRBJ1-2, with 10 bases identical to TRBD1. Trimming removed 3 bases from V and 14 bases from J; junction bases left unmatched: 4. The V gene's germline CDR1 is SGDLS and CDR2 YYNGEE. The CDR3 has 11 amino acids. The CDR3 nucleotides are TGTGCCAGCAGCGGCGGACAGGGGGAAACCTTC. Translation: CASSGGQGETF.

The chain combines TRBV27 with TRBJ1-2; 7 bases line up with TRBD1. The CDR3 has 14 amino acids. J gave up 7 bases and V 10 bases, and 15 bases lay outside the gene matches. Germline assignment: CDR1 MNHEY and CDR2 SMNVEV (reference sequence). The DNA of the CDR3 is TGTGCCACCAGATCGACAGGGTTGATTCGTGGCTACACCTTC. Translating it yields CATRSTGLIRGYTF.

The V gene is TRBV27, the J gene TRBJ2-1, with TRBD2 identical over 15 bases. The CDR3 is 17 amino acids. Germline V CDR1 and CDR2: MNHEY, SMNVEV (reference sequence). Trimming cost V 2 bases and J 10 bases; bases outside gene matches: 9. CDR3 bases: TGTGCCAGCAGTTTAGAACCGGGACTAGCGGGGGGAAGGGAGCAGTTCTTC. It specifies CASSLEPGLAGGREQFF.

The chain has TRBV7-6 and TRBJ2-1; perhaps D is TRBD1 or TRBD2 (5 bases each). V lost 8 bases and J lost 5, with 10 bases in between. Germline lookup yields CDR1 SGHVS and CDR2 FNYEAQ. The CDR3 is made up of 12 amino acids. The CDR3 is CASRDPHNEQFF. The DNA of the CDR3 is TGTGCCAGCCGGGACCCCCACAATGAGCAGTTCTTC.

The CDR3 reads CASSPAADRAGFF. The DNA for the CDR3 is TGTGCCAGCAGTCCCGCCGCCGACAGGGCTGGGTTCTTC. This sequence joins TRBV28 and TRBJ2-1; 7 bases are shared with TRBD1. The V segment lost 5 bases and the J segment 15 bases; nucleotides outside the gene matches: 13. The CDR3 is 13 residues long. Germline-derived CDR1 and CDR2 are MDHEN and SYDVKM.

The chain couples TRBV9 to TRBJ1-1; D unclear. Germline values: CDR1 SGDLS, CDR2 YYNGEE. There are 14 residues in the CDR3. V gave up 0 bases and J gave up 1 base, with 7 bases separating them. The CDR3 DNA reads TGTGCCAGCAGCGTAGGTGGGCCGAACACTGAAGCTTTCTTT. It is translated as CASSVGGPNTEAFF.

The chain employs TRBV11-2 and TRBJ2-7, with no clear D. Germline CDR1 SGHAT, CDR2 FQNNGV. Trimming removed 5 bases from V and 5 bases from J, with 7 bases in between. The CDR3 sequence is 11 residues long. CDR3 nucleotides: TGTGCCAGCAGCGCCCGACACGAGCAGTACTTC. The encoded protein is CASSARHEQYF.

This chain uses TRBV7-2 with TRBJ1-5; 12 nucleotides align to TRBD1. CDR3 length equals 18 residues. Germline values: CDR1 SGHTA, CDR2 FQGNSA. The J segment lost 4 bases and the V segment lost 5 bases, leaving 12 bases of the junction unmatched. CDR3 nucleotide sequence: TGTGCCAGCAGCCAAGGGACAGGGGGCGCGAGGGGAAATCAGCCCCAGCATTTT. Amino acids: CASSQGTGGARGNQPQHF.

CDR3 amino acids: CASGWTGRVGEQYF. CDR3 in DNA: TGTGCTAGTGGTTGGACAGGGAGAGTCGGAGAGCAGTACTTC. The chain links TRBV12-5 to TRBJ2-7; TRBD1 aligns across 8 bases. Per the germline V gene, CDR1 is LGHNT and CDR2 is FRNRAP. V lost 4 bases to trimming and J lost 7 bases; unmatched junction nucleotides: 9. The CDR3 length is 14 residues. The full variable domain, completed using reference TRBV12-5 and TRBJ2-7, is DARVTQTPRHKVTEMGQEVTMRCQPILGHNTVFWYRQTMMQGLELLAYFRNRAPLDDSGMPKDRFSAEMPDATLATLKIQPSEPRDSAVYFCASGWTGRVGEQYFGPGTRLTVT.

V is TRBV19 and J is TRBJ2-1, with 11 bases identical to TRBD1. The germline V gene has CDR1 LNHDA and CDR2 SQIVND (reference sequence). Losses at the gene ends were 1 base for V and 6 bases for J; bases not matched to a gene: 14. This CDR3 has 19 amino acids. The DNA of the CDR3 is TGTGCCAGTAGTATAGTAGTTAGGACAGGGGGCTTACCCAGCAATGAGCAGTTCTTC. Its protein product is CASSIVVRTGGLPSNEQFF. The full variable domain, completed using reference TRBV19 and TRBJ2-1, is DGGITQSPKYLFRKEGQNVTLSCEQNLNHDAMYWYRQDPGQGLRLIYYSQIVNDFQKGDIAEGYSVSREKKESFPLTVTSAQKNPTAFYLCASSIVVRTGGLPSNEQFFGPGTRLTVL.

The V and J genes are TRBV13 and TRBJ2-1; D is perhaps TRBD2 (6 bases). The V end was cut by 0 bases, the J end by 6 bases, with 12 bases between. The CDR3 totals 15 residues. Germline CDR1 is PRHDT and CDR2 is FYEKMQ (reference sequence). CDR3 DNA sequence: TGTGCCAGCAGCTTAGGGGGGACTGCTATCAATGAGCAGTTCTTC. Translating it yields CASSLGGTAINEQFF.

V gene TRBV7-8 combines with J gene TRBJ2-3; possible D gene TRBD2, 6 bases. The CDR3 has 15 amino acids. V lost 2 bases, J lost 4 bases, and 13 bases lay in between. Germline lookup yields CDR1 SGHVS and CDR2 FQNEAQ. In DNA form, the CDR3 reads TGTGCCAGCAGCTTAACTGACTTAGCGGCAGATACGCAGTATTTT. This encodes CASSLTDLAADTQYF.

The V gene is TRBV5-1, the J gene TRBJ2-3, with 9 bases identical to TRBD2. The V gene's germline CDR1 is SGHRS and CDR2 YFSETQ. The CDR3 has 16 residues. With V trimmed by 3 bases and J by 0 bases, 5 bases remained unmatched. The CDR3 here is CASSWDGLASTDTQYF. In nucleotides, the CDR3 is TGCGCCAGCAGCTGGGACGGACTAGCGAGCACAGATACGCAGTATTTT. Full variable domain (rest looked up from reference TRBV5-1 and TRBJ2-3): KAGVTQTPRYLIKTRGQQVTLSCSPISGHRSVSWYQQTPGQGLQFLFEYFSETQRNKGNFPGRFSGRQFSNSRSEMNVSTLELGDSALYLCASSWDGLASTDTQYFGPGTRLTVL.

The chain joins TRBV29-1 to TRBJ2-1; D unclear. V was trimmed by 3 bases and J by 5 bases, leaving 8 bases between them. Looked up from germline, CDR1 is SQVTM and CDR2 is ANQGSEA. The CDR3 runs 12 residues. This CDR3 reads CSVDQWDNEQFF. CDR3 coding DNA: TGCAGCGTTGACCAGTGGGACAATGAGCAGTTCTTC.

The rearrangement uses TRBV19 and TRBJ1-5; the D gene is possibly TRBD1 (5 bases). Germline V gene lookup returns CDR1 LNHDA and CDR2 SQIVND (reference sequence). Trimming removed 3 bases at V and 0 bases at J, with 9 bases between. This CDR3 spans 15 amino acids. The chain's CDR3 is CASSIGGDSNQPQHF. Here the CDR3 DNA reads TGTGCCAGTAGTATTGGGGGAGATAGCAATCAGCCCCAGCATTTT.

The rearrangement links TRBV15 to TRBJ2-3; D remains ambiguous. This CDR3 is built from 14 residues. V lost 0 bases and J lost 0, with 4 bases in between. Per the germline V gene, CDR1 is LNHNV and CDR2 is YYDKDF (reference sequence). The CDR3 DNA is TGTGCCACCAGCAGAGAGAGAAGCACAGATACGCAGTATTTT. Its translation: CATSRERSTDTQYF.

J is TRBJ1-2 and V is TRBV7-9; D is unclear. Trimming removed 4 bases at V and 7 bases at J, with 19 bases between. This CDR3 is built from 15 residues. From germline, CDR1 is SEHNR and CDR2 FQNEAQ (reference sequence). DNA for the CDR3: TGTGCCAGCAGCTCGTGTTTTGGAGGCTTCTGTGGCTACACCTTC. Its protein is CASSSCFGGFCGYTF.

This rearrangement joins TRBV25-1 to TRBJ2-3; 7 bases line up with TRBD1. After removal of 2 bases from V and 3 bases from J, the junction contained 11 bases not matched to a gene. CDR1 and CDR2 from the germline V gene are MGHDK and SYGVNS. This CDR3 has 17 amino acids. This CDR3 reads CASSEIGIDRVTDTQYF. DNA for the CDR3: TGTGCCAGCAGTGAAATAGGTATAGACAGGGTGACAGATACGCAGTATTTT.

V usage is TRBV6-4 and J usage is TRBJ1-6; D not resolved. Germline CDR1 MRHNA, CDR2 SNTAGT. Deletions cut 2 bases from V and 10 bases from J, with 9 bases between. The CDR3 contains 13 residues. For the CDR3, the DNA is TGTGCCAGCAGTGACAGGGTGGAATCACCCCTCCACTTT. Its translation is CASSDRVESPLHF.